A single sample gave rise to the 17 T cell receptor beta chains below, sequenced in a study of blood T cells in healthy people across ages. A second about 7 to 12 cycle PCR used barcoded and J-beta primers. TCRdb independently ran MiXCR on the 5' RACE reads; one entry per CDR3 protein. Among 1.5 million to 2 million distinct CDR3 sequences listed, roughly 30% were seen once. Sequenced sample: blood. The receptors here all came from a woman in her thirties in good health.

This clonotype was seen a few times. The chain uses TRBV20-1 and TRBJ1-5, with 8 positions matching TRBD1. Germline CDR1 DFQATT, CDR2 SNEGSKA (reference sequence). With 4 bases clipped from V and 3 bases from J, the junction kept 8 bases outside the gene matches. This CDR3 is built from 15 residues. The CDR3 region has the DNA TGCAGTGCTAAAACAGGGGGGGCTTCCAATCAGCCCCAGCATTTT. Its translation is CSAKTGGASNQPQHF.

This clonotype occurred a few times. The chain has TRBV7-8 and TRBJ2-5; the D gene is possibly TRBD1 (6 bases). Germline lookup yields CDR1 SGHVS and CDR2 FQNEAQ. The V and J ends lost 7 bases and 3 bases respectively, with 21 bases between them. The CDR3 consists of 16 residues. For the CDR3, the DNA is TGTGCCAGCACCATTTTTACAGGGAGAAGGAAAGAGACCCAGTACTTC. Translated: CASTIFTGRRKETQYF.

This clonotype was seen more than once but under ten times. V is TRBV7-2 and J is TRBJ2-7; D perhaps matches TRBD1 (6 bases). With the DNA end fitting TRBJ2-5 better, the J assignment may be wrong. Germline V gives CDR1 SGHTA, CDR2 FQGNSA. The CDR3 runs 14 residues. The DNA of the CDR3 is TGTGCCAGCAGCTCGGGACAAGGGGAACAGACCCAGTACTTC. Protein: CASSSGQGEQTQYF.

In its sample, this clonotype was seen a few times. CDR3 bases: TGTGCCAGCAGTGAAGCGCTCGTAGGGGGTAACGAAAAACTGTTTTTT. Translation gives CASSEALVGGNEKLFF. The J gene is TRBJ1-4, the V gene TRBV6-1; weak D call: TRBD1 (6 bases). Looked up from germline, CDR1 is MNHNS and CDR2 is SASEGT. This CDR3 comprises 16 residues. Trimming shortened V by 0 bases and J by 8 bases, and 16 bases separated the two germline ends.

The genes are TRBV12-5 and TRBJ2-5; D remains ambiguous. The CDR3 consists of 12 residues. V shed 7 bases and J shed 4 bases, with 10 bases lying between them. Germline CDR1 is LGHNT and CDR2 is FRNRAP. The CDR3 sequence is CASAGNGETQYF. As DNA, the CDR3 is TGTGCTAGTGCCGGCAATGGAGAGACCCAGTACTTC. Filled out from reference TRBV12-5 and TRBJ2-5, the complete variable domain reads DARVTQTPRHKVTEMGQEVTMRCQPILGHNTVFWYRQTMMQGLELLAYFRNRAPLDDSGMPKDRFSAEMPDATLATLKIQPSEPRDSAVYFCASAGNGETQYFGPGTRLLVL.

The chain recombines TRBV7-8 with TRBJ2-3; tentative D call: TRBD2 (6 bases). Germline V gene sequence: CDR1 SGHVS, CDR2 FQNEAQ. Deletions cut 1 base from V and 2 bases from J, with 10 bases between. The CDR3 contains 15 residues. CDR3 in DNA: TGTGCCAGCAGCTTAGGACGGGGGAACACAGATACGCAGTATTTT. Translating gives CASSLGRGNTDTQYF.

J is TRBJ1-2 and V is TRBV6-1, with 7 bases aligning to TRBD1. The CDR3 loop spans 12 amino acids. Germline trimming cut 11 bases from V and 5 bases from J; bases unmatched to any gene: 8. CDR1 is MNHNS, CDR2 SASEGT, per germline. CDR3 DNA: TGTGCCGGTTCAACAGGGGAATATGGCTACACCTTC. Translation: CAGSTGEYGYTF.

CDR3 region: CASSTGASSGNTIYF. CDR3 in DNA: TGTGCCAGCAGCACGGGGGCGAGCTCTGGAAACACCATATATTTT. This chain connects TRBV5-5 to TRBJ1-3, with D maybe TRBD1 (6 bases). V was cut by 4 bases and J by 0 bases, with 11 bases left in between. The CDR3 sequence is 15 residues long. Germline assignment: CDR1 SGHKS and CDR2 YYEKEE (reference sequence).

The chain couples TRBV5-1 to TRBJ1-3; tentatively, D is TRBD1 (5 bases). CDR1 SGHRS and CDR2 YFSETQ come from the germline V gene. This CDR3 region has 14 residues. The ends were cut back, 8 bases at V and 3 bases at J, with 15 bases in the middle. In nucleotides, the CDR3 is TGCGCCAGTGGACTGGGGCCCATTGGAAACACCATATATTTT. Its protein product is CASGLGPIGNTIYF. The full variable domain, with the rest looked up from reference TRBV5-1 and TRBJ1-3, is KAGVTQTPRYLIKTRGQQVTLSCSPISGHRSVSWYQQTPGQGLQFLFEYFSETQRNKGNFPGRFSGRQFSNSRSEMNVSTLELGDSALYLCASGLGPIGNTIYFGEGSWLTVV.

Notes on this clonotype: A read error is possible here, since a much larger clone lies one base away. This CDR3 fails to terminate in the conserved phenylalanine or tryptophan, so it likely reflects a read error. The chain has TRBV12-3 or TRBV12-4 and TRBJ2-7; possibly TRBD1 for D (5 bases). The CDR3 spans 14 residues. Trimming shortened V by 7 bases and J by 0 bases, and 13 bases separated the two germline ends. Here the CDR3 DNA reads TGTGCCAGCAAGAAACAGGAGAGCTCCTACGAGCAGTACTGC. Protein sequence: CASKKQESSYEQYC.

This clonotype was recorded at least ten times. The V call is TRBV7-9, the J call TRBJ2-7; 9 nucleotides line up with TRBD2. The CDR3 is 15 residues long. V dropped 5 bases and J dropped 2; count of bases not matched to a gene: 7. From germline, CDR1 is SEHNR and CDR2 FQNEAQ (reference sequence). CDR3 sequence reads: CASSLIAGAAYEQYF. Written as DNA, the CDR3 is TGTGCCAGCAGCCTTATAGCGGGAGCGGCCTACGAGCAGTACTTC.

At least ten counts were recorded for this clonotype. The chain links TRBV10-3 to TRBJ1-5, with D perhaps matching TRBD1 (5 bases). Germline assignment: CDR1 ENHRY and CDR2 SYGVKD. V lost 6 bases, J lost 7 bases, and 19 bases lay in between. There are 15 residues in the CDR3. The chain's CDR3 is CAISDQGRVGQPQHF. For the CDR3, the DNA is TGTGCCATCAGCGACCAGGGACGGGTTGGGCAGCCCCAGCATTTT.

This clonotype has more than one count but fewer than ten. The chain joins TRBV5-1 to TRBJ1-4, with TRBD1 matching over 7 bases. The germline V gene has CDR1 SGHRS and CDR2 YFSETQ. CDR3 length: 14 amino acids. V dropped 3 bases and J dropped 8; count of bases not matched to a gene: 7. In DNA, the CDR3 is TGCGCCAGCAGCTCGGTCAGGGGGGACGAAAAACTGTTTTTT. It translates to CASSSVRGDEKLFF. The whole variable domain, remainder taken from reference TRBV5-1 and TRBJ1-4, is KAGVTQTPRYLIKTRGQQVTLSCSPISGHRSVSWYQQTPGQGLQFLFEYFSETQRNKGNFPGRFSGRQFSNSRSEMNVSTLELGDSALYLCASSSVRGDEKLFFGSGTQLSVL.

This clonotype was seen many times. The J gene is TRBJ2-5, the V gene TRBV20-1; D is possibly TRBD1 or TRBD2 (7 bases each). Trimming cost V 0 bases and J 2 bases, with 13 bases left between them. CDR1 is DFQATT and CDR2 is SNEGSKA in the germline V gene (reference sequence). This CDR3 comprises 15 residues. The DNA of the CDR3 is TGCAGTGCTAGAGATCCAGGGGGGGATCAAGAGACCCAGTACTTC. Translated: CSARDPGGDQETQYF.

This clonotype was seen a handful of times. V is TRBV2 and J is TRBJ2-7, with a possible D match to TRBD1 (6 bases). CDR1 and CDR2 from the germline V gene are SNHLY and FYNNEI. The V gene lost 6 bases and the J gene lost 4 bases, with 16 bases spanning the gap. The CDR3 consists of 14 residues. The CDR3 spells CASRDRHLGYEQYF. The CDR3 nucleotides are TGTGCCAGCAGGGACAGACATCTCGGTTACGAGCAGTACTTC.

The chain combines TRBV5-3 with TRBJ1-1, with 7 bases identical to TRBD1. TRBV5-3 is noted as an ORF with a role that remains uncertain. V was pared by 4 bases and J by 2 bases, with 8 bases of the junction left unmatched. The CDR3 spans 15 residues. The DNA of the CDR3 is TGTGCCAGAAGCCTGGGGACAGTATCTAACACTGAAGCTTTCTTT. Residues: CARSLGTVSNTEAFF.

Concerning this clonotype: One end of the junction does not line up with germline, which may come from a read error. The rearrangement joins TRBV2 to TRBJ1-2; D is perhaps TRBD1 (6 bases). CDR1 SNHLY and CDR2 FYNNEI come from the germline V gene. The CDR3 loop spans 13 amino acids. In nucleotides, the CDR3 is TGTGCCAGCAGCGAAGAACAGGGAGGGATCTACACCTTC. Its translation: CASSEEQGGIYTF. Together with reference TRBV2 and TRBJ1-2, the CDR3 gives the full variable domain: EPEVTQTPSHQVTQMGQEVILRCVPISNHLYFYWYRQILGQKVEFLVSFYNNEISEKSEIFDDQFSVERPDGSNFTLKIRSTKLEDSAMYFCASSEEQGGIYTFGSGTRLTVV.